One and the same sample provided the 15 T cell receptor beta chains below, sequenced in a study of OX40 agonist ivuxolimab in advanced cancers. Sequenced by immunoSEQ multiplex PCR; TCRdb stores in-frame clones only, minus some. The table lists roughly 86,000 clones, 92% of them singletons. The starting material was CD4+ or CD8+ T cells sorted from blood, obtained in a trial of the OX40 agonist ivuxolimab. Every receptor here comes from an adult with an advanced solid tumor such as melanoma, head and neck, liver or kidney cancer.

Concerning this clone: A much larger clone is a single base away; this may be a read error. The chain links TRBV6-1 to TRBJ1-1; no definite D call. From germline, CDR1 is MNHNS and CDR2 SASEGT. Trimming removed 7 bases at V and 3 bases at J, with 6 bases between. The CDR3 is 11 amino acids. CDR3 nucleotide sequence: TGTGCCAGCATCGGGGACACTGAAGCTTTCTTT. Its protein is CASIGDTEAFF.

This clone was seen just once. The gene calls are TRBV28 and TRBJ2-1; D tentatively reads TRBD1 or TRBD2 (5 bases each). There are 18 residues in the CDR3. Between the trimmed V and J ends, which lost 5 bases and 5 bases, there was a span of 25 bases. Germline V gene data show CDR1 as MDHEN and CDR2 as SYDVKM. The CDR3 nucleotides are TGTGCCAGCAGTCTCGGACGGCTATACCGGGACGAAAACAATGAGCAGTTCTTC. It yields the protein CASSLGRLYRDENNEQFF.

The genes are TRBV6-1 and TRBJ2-7; 8 bases fit TRBD2. The junction had 9 bases not matched to a gene; V was cut back by 6 bases and J by 5 bases. Germline values: CDR1 MNHNS, CDR2 SASEGT. The CDR3 totals 14 residues. DNA for the CDR3: TGTGCCAGCAGCGTGGGACTAGTCATCGACGAGCAGTACTTC. Translating gives CASSVGLVIDEQYF.

CDR3 in DNA: TGTGCCAGTAGTATCAATCGGAACTACGAGCAGTACTTC. Its translation: CASSINRNYEQYF. This chain joins TRBV19 and TRBJ2-7; D ambiguous. The ends were cut back, 3 bases at V and 3 bases at J, with 9 bases in the middle. This CDR3 spans 13 amino acids. Germline V lookup: CDR1 LNHDA, CDR2 SQIVND (reference sequence).

The chain has TRBV6-5 and TRBJ2-7; D remains ambiguous. There are 14 residues in the CDR3. V was shortened by 6 bases and J by 0 bases, with 12 bases between the two germline ends. Germline-derived CDR1 and CDR2 are MNHEY and SVGAGI. CDR3 sequence reads: CASRRTVTSYEQYF. The CDR3 nucleotides are TGTGCCAGCAGAAGGACGGTGACCTCCTACGAGCAGTACTTC.

The gene calls are TRBV5-8 and TRBJ2-5; TRBD2 matches 14 bases. The V segment lost 3 bases and the J segment 4 bases; nucleotides outside the gene matches: 5. Per germline, CDR1 SGHTS and CDR2 YDEGEE. This CDR3 region has 16 residues. As DNA, the CDR3 is TGTGCCAGCAGCTCAGGACTAGCGGGAGGCGGAGAGACCCAGTACTTC. Translating it yields CASSSGLAGGGETQYF. The full variable domain, its missing parts supplied by reference TRBV5-8 and TRBJ2-5, is EAGVTQSPTHLIKTRGQQATLRCSPISGHTSVYWYQQALGLGLQFLLWYDEGEERNRGNFPPRFSGRQFPNYSSELNVNALELEDSALYLCASSSGLAGGGETQYFGPGTRLLVL.

J is TRBJ2-5 and V is TRBV4-2; D perhaps matches TRBD1 (6 bases). The DNA end is a closer match to TRBJ2-7, so the J assignment may be wrong. From germline, CDR1 is LGHNA and CDR2 YNFKEQ. The CDR3 is 15 residues long. The CDR3 loop is CASSQGSQGGYEQYF. As DNA, the CDR3 is TGTGCCAGCAGCCAAGGGTCACAGGGCGGGTACGAGCAGTACTTC.

This chain joins TRBV2 and TRBJ2-3; the D gene could be TRBD1 or TRBD2 (5 bases each). V lost 4 bases, J lost 3 bases, and 14 bases lay in between. The CDR3 is 15 amino acids. In germline, CDR1 is SNHLY, CDR2 FYNNEI. CDR3 nucleotides: TGTGCCAGCAGTGGAGGGGTTGACTATACAGATACGCAGTATTTT. The encoded protein is CASSGGVDYTDTQYF.

J is TRBJ2-1 and V is TRBV27; D unclear. This CDR3 is built from 14 residues. Trimming left V 0 bases short and J 6 bases short, with 9 bases between. Germline V lookup: CDR1 MNHEY, CDR2 SMNVEV (reference sequence). The chain's CDR3 is CASSLSPRANEQFF. In DNA, the CDR3 is TGTGCCAGCAGTTTATCCCCTAGAGCCAATGAGCAGTTCTTC.

This clone is a singleton in its sample. The rearrangement links TRBV11-2 to TRBJ2-6; 9 bases align to TRBD1. V shed 5 bases and J 4 bases; nucleotides not matched to a gene: 9. CDR1 and CDR2 from the germline V gene are SGHAT and FQNNGV. The CDR3 runs 17 residues. The CDR3 reads CASSPRDRVSGANVLTF. The CDR3 bases are TGTGCCAGCAGCCCCCGGGACAGGGTATCCGGGGCCAACGTCCTGACTTTC. Using reference TRBV11-2 and TRBJ2-6 for the parts outside the CDR3, the full variable domain is EAGVAQSPRYKIIEKRQSVAFWCNPISGHATLYWYQQILGQGPKLLIQFQNNGVVDDSQLPKDRFSAERLKGVDSTLKIQPAKLEDSAVYLCASSPRDRVSGANVLTFGAGSRLTVL.

The genes are TRBV5-4 and TRBJ2-5; the D is unclear. The germline CDR1 and CDR2 sequences are SGHNT and YYREEE (reference sequence). V was pared by 1 base and J by 5 bases, with 9 bases between. This CDR3 region has 13 residues. The CDR3, as DNA: TGTGCCAGCAGCTTGTTTTCGTTGGAGACCCAGTACTTC. Translated: CASSLFSLETQYF.

The chain links TRBV4-2 to TRBJ2-3; D is unresolved. Trimming removed 1 base at V and 4 bases at J, with 6 bases between. The CDR3 covers 13 residues. Germline values: CDR1 LGHNA, CDR2 YNFKEQ. CDR3: CASSQGRPDTQYF. The CDR3 bases are TGTGCCAGCAGCCAAGGGCGCCCAGATACGCAGTATTTT.

V is TRBV6-5 and J is TRBJ2-7; D is unresolved. Germline V gene lookup returns CDR1 MNHEY and CDR2 SVGAGI. Trimming took off 0 bases at V and 0 bases at J, with 9 bases between the two ends. The CDR3 runs 15 residues. The CDR3 spells CASSYSNTDSYEQYF. The CDR3 DNA reads TGTGCCAGCAGTTACTCGAATACGGACTCCTACGAGCAGTACTTC.

The chain is built from TRBV19 and TRBJ1-5; D unresolved. Deletions cut 5 bases from V and 9 bases from J, with 14 bases between. Germline lookup yields CDR1 LNHDA and CDR2 SQIVND (reference sequence). The CDR3 is 13 amino acids. CDR3 coding DNA: TGTGCCAGTAGTCCAAAGCGAGACCGGCCCCAGCATTTT. Its translation: CASSPKRDRPQHF.

This chain uses TRBV28 with TRBJ1-3; D is possibly TRBD1 (6 bases). This CDR3 is built from 14 residues. Germline lookup yields CDR1 MDHEN and CDR2 SYDVKM. Trimming took 8 bases from V and 0 from J, leaving 11 bases between them. Here the CDR3 DNA reads TGTGCCAGCCGACAGGAGTTCTCTGGAAACACCATATATTTT. This codes for CASRQEFSGNTIYF. Full variable domain (missing parts from reference TRBV28 and TRBJ1-3): DVKVTQSSRYLVKRTGEKVFLECVQDMDHENMFWYRQDPGLGLRLIYFSYDVKMKEKGDIPEGYSVSREKKERFSLILESASTNQTSMYLCASRQEFSGNTIYFGEGSWLTVV.